This TCR beta chain was obtained from a study of OX40 agonist ivuxolimab in advanced cancers. General study results and limits: More expanded clones were seen, on average, in CD8+ T cells than in CD4+.

This CDR3 comprises 11 residues. Per germline, CDR1 SGHNT and CDR2 YYREEE (reference sequence). V lost 3 bases to trimming and J lost 3 bases, with 3 bases between them. With respect to this clone: The antigen is unknown.

Some clones are missing from TCRdb's copy, which holds only in-frame ones; the method was immunoSEQ multiplex PCR. The sample includes some 37,000 clones, about 78% seen only once; the top ten take under 25%. The source material was CD4+ or CD8+ T cells sorted from blood, sampled in a trial of the OX40 agonist ivuxolimab. The chain links TRBV5-4 to TRBJ1-1; D is ambiguous. The sequence derives from an adult with an advanced solid tumor such as melanoma, head and neck, liver or kidney cancer. This chain's CDR3 is CASSSYTEAFF. CDR3 coding DNA: TGTGCCAGCAGCTCATACACTGAAGCTTTCTTT.